Below are 30 T cell receptor beta chains sequenced from a single sample in a study of blood T cell repertoires in COVID-19. TCRdb keeps only in-frame clones here, not all; method: immunoSEQ multiplex PCR. The sample consists of around 320,000 clones, about nine tenths of them appearing once. Sequencing was done on a sample of peripheral blood. The receptors come from a man aged 18 to 30 with active or convalescent COVID-19.

This chain uses TRBV25-1 with TRBJ2-6, with D perhaps TRBD1 (5 bases). This CDR3 contains 16 residues. Germline-derived CDR1 and CDR2 are MGHDK and SYGVNS. The V end lost 9 bases, the J end lost 0 bases, and 15 bases lay between the germline ends. CDR3 DNA sequence: TGTGCCAGAATAGCCAGGGTGGGCTCTGGGGCCAACGTCCTGACTTTC. Translated: CARIARVGSGANVLTF.

This chain joins TRBV28 and TRBJ2-7; the D gene is possibly TRBD1 (6 bases). This CDR3 is 12 amino acids long. Trimming took off 6 bases at V and 6 bases at J, with 12 bases between the two ends. CDR1 MDHEN and CDR2 SYDVKM come from the germline V gene. This CDR3 is CASRQTGFEQYF. Written as DNA, the CDR3 is TGTGCCAGCAGACAAACAGGGTTCGAGCAGTACTTC.

The chain carries TRBV7-6 and TRBJ1-4; 11 bases match TRBD1. The V gene's germline CDR1 is SGHVS and CDR2 FNYEAQ. The CDR3 totals 18 residues. V lost 5 bases and J lost 0; bases outside the gene matches: 8. CDR3 region: CASSALWGQGATNEKLFF. The CDR3 coding sequence is TGTGCCAGCAGCGCCCTCTGGGGACAGGGGGCAACTAATGAAAAACTGTTTTTT.

The chain links TRBV5-1 to TRBJ2-5; D may be TRBD1 (6 bases). The CDR3 sequence is 14 residues long. Trimming shortened V by 4 bases and J by 2 bases, and 12 bases separated the two germline ends. Germline CDR1 SGHRS, CDR2 YFSETQ. In nucleotides, the CDR3 is TGCGCCAGCAGCCTGCAGGGGACACAAGAGACCCAGTACTTC. It specifies CASSLQGTQETQYF.

The J gene is TRBJ1-2, the V gene TRBV3-1 (or the pseudogene TRBV3-2), with D maybe TRBD1 (5 bases). V was cut by 3 bases and J by 4 bases, with 12 bases left in between. CDR3 length: 14 amino acids. Germline-derived CDR1 and CDR2 are LGHDT and YNNKEL (reference sequence). The CDR3 DNA reads as TGTGCCAGCAGCCAGGCAGGGAACCCCTATGGCTACACCTTC. Encoded protein: CASSQAGNPYGYTF.

The chain employs TRBV5-1 and TRBJ2-7; TRBD1 matches at 7 bases. The V gene's germline CDR1 is SGHRS and CDR2 YFSETQ. This CDR3 is built from 15 residues. Unmatched junction bases numbered 8, after V lost 2 bases and J lost 3 bases. The CDR3 DNA reads TGCGCCAGCAGCTTTTTCCGACAGGGTGACTACGAGCAGTACTTC. This codes for CASSFFRQGDYEQYF.

The chain links TRBV6-7 to TRBJ1-2; a weak D match, TRBD1 (6 bases). TRBV6-7 is reported as an ORF; its role is uncertain. CDR3 length: 16 amino acids. V was pared by 7 bases and J by 4 bases, with 22 bases between. The CDR3 DNA follows: TGTGCCAGCACCCCCCGGGTCAACCGGGACATCTATGGCTACACCTTC. Amino acids: CASTPRVNRDIYGYTF.

The chain carries TRBV7-7 and TRBJ2-5, with TRBD2 matching over 10 bases. CDR3 length: 15 residues. V lost 2 bases to trimming and J lost 5 bases; unmatched junction nucleotides: 5. Germline CDR1 and CDR2: SSHAT and FNYEAQ (reference sequence). The DNA of the CDR3 is TGTGCCAGCAGCTTATCCGGGGGACTAGCGGAGACCCAGTACTTC. Amino acid sequence: CASSLSGGLAETQYF.

This clone was observed a handful of times. The gene calls are TRBV7-9 and TRBJ1-1; D uncertain. Germline CDR1 reads SEHNR; CDR2 reads FQNEAQ (reference sequence). This CDR3 comprises 13 residues. The CDR3 DNA is TGTGGGGCGAAGGATCCGATGAACACTGAAGCTTTCTTT. This codes for CGAKDPMNTEAFF.

The chain is built from TRBV5-5 and TRBJ1-2, with 9 bases matching TRBD1. The CDR3 loop spans 16 amino acids. Trimming at V came to 1 base and at J to 0 bases, leaving 4 bases not matched to a gene. Looked up from germline, CDR1 is SGHKS and CDR2 is YYEKEE (reference sequence). The DNA for the CDR3 is TGTGCCAGCAGCTTGTACGGACAGGGGACTAACTATGGCTACACCTTC. Protein: CASSLYGQGTNYGYTF.

In its sample, this clone was seen many times. CDR3 nucleotide sequence: TGTGCCAGCAGACTTAACTTGGCCTACGAGCAGTACTTC. It is translated as CASRLNLAYEQYF. The V gene is TRBV6-5, the J gene TRBJ2-7; no firm D call. V lost 6 bases and J 2 bases, leaving 11 bases between the germline ends. The CDR3 extends over 13 amino acids. Germline V gene sequence: CDR1 MNHEY, CDR2 SVGAGI.

The CDR3 nucleotides read TGTGCCAGCAGCGGTAGCGGGGTATCCTACAATGAGCAGTTCTTC. This encodes CASSGSGVSYNEQFF. This chain uses TRBV5-4 with TRBJ2-1; 8 nucleotides match TRBD2. V shed 4 bases, J shed 1 base, and the junction held 4 bases outside the gene matches. Germline assignment: CDR1 SGHNT and CDR2 YYREEE (reference sequence). There are 15 residues in the CDR3.

The rearrangement links TRBV7-3 to TRBJ2-1, with TRBD2 identical over 7 bases. Germline assignment: CDR1 SGHTA and CDR2 FQGTGA. J lost 8 bases, V lost 1 base, and 11 bases had no gene match. The CDR3 is 16 residues long. CDR3 sequence reads: CASSLSGRESFDEQFF. In DNA form, the CDR3 reads TGTGCCAGCAGCTTAAGTGGGCGGGAGTCTTTTGATGAGCAGTTCTTC.

The chain has TRBV5-1 and TRBJ2-7; possibly TRBD2 for D (5 bases). CDR3 length equals 14 residues. Germline loops: CDR1 SGHRS, CDR2 YFSETQ. Trimming stripped 1 base from V and 0 bases from J, with 8 bases between. CDR3 coding DNA: TGCGCCAGCAGCTTGCAGCGGAACTCCTACGAGCAGTACTTC. Its protein is CASSLQRNSYEQYF. Full variable domain (rest looked up from reference TRBV5-1 and TRBJ2-7): KAGVTQTPRYLIKTRGQQVTLSCSPISGHRSVSWYQQTPGQGLQFLFEYFSETQRNKGNFPGRFSGRQFSNSRSEMNVSTLELGDSALYLCASSLQRNSYEQYFGPGTRLTVT.

The chain carries TRBV29-1 and TRBJ2-3; D gene uncertain. The germline V and J ends were trimmed by 3 bases and 8 bases, with 6 bases remaining between them. Germline V CDR1 and CDR2: SQVTM, ANQGSEA. The CDR3 loop spans 10 amino acids. In DNA form, the CDR3 reads TGCAGCGTTGACTCTGTTACGCAGTATTTT. Its translation: CSVDSVTQYF.

The rearrangement uses TRBV9 and TRBJ2-1; D remains ambiguous. Trimming removed 0 bases from V and 2 bases from J, with 9 bases in between. CDR3 length: 15 amino acids. Germline V gene data show CDR1 as SGDLS and CDR2 as YYNGEE. CDR3 nucleotides: TGTGCCAGCAGCGTAGCTTCACTCCCCTACAATGAGCAGTTCTTC. Amino acid sequence: CASSVASLPYNEQFF.

This clone was counted only a few times. V is TRBV7-2 and J is TRBJ1-2; 7 nucleotides line up with TRBD1. Germline V lookup: CDR1 SGHTA, CDR2 FQGNSA. After removal of 5 bases from V and 4 bases from J, the junction contained 10 bases not matched to a gene. The CDR3 has 15 amino acids. The CDR3 DNA is TGTGCCAGCAGCCAGAACAGGGGAGCGGGCTATGGCTACACCTTC. Protein product: CASSQNRGAGYGYTF.

The chain recombines TRBV5-1 with TRBJ2-5, with a weak D call TRBD1 (6 bases). V lost 4 bases, J lost 5 bases, and 12 bases lay in between. The CDR3 extends over 13 amino acids. Germline lookup yields CDR1 SGHRS and CDR2 YFSETQ. The CDR3 protein is CASSGDRRETQYF. CDR3 DNA sequence: TGCGCCAGCAGCGGCGACAGGAGGGAGACCCAGTACTTC.

The chain is built from TRBV6-5 and TRBJ1-5; 7 positions match TRBD1. J gave up 6 bases and V 7 bases, and 9 bases lay outside the gene matches. The CDR3 is 14 residues long. Germline loops: CDR1 MNHEY, CDR2 SVGAGI. CDR3 residues: CASKSKGAGQPQHF. CDR3 DNA: TGTGCCAGCAAGTCAAAGGGGGCGGGTCAGCCCCAGCATTTT.

CDR3 nucleotides: TGTGCCAGCATTGGTACGGAGATCGCCGGGGAGCTGTTTTTT. This encodes CASIGTEIAGELFF. The chain has TRBV6-5 and TRBJ2-2; D ambiguous. This CDR3 region has 14 residues. The V and J ends lost 7 bases and 6 bases respectively, with 15 bases between them. The germline V gene has CDR1 MNHEY and CDR2 SVGAGI.

The chain uses TRBV6-2 or TRBV6-3 and TRBJ1-5, with D tentatively TRBD1 (5 bases). The CDR3 contains 16 residues. Germline CDR1 reads MNHEY; CDR2 reads SVGEGT. Trimming removed 0 bases from V and 1 base from J, with 10 bases in between. The CDR3 loop is CASSYSKAGSNQPQHF. CDR3 in DNA: TGTGCCAGCAGTTACTCGAAGGCAGGGAGCAATCAGCCCCAGCATTTT.

This clone was seen a single time. The chain recombines TRBV13 with TRBJ1-1, with D possibly TRBD1 on 6 matching bases. The CDR3 totals 15 residues. CDR1 is PRHDT, CDR2 FYEKMQ, per germline (reference sequence). Trimming removed 5 bases at V and 3 bases at J, with 16 bases between. The CDR3 is CASSPPQTGHTEAFF. For the CDR3, the DNA is TGTGCCAGCAGCCCACCTCAGACAGGCCACACTGAAGCTTTCTTT.

The rearrangement joins TRBV7-3 to TRBJ2-5; TRBD1 aligns across 10 bases. Trimming at V came to 5 bases and at J to 10 bases, leaving 13 bases not matched to a gene. There are 15 residues in the CDR3. The germline gives CDR1 SGHTA, CDR2 FQGTGA. The CDR3, as DNA: TGTGCCAGCAGCCGAGGACAGGGGGGTTCGGAGGACCAGTACTTC. Translating it yields CASSRGQGGSEDQYF.

The J gene is TRBJ2-2, the V gene TRBV27; 8 nucleotides line up with TRBD2. This CDR3 comprises 18 residues. Germline trimming cut 1 base from V and 6 bases from J; bases unmatched to any gene: 13. The germline V gene encodes CDR1 MNHEY and CDR2 SMNVEV (reference sequence). CDR3 coding DNA: TGTGCCAGCAGTTTATTGGGTAGCGGGATTAATTTTGCCGGGGAGCTGTTTTTT. It codes for CASSLLGSGINFAGELFF.

This chain uses TRBV5-4 with TRBJ2-2; a possible D gene is TRBD2 (6 bases). V dropped 4 bases and J dropped 3 bases, with 16 bases sitting between them. Germline V CDR1 and CDR2: SGHNT, YYREEE (reference sequence). The CDR3 is 16 amino acids. DNA for the CDR3: TGTGCCAGCAGCCGCCGGGACTTCGGGGACACCGGGGAGCTGTTTTTT. Translated: CASSRRDFGDTGELFF.

CDR3 nucleotides: TGTGCCAGCAGTTCAACGCTAATCACCGGGGAGCTGTTTTTT. Protein product: CASSSTLITGELFF. The chain links TRBV2 to TRBJ2-2; D is uncertain. CDR1 and CDR2 (germline): SNHLY, FYNNEI. The CDR3 spans 14 residues. V was cut by 5 bases and J by 4 bases, with 11 bases left in between.

The CDR3 sequence: CASSHPGATYEQYF. The CDR3 DNA is TGCGCCAGCAGCCATCCAGGGGCCACCTACGAGCAGTACTTC. This chain connects TRBV4-1 to TRBJ2-7; TRBD1 might be the D (6 bases). Trimming cost V 3 bases and J 2 bases, with 11 bases left between them. The CDR3 covers 14 residues. The germline V gene has CDR1 MGHRA and CDR2 YSYEKL.

The chain carries TRBV6-5 and TRBJ2-7, with a weak D call TRBD2 (6 bases). The CDR3 runs 15 residues. The germline V gene encodes CDR1 MNHEY and CDR2 SVGAGI. The V end lost 6 bases, the J end lost 1 base, and 16 bases lay between the germline ends. The CDR3 nucleotides read TGTGCCAGCAGCACCGGGAGAGGCAGATCCTACGAGCAGTACTTC. This codes for CASSTGRGRSYEQYF.

The chain uses TRBV15 and TRBJ2-5; maybe TRBD2 (6 bases). Germline CDR1 and CDR2: LNHNV and YYDKDF (reference sequence). The CDR3 is made up of 15 amino acids. V was cut by 2 bases and J by 7 bases, with 17 bases left in between. CDR3 amino acids: CATSRPFRGNGTQYF. For the CDR3, the DNA is TGTGCCACCAGCAGACCGTTCCGGGGGAACGGGACCCAGTACTTC.

This rearrangement joins TRBV28 to TRBJ1-4; 8 bases match TRBD1. The CDR3 consists of 16 residues. V shed 6 bases and J 7 bases; nucleotides not matched to a gene: 13. The germline V gene encodes CDR1 MDHEN and CDR2 SYDVKM. Here the CDR3 DNA reads TGTGCCAGCAGCCTCAGACAGGGGCTCGGTGGTGAAAAACTGTTTTTT. This encodes CASSLRQGLGGEKLFF.